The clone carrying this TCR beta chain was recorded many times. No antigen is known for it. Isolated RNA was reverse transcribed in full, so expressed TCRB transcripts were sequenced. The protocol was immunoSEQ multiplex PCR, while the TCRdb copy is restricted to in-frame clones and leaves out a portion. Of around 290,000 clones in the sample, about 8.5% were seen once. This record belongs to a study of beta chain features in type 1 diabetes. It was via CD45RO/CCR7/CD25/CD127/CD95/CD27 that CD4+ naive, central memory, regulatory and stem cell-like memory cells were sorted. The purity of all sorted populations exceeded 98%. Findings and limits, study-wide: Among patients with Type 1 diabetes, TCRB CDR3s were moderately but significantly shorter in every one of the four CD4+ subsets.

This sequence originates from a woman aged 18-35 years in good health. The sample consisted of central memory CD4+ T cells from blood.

The CDR3 bases are TGCGCCAGCAGCCAAGGAGGCAGGCTGAACACTGAAGCTTTCTTT. It encodes CASSQGGRLNTEAFF. The chain uses TRBV4-3 and TRBJ1-1; D unresolved. CDR1 is LGHNA, CDR2 YSLEER, per germline. The CDR3 contains 15 residues. Trimming left V 1 base short and J 0 bases short, with 9 bases between.